This T cell receptor beta chain was recorded in a study of OX40 agonist ivuxolimab in advanced cancers. Turning to the study itself: It was ivuxolimab, an agonistic anti-OX40 (CD134) antibody, that patients were treated with.

This clone was counted a few times. Antigen specificity is unknown. V gave up 3 bases and J gave up 1 base, with 6 bases separating them. The CDR3 is made up of 12 amino acids. Looked up from germline, CDR1 is SQVTM and CDR2 is ANQGSEA. The repertoire was sequenced with immunoSEQ multiplex PCR; TCRdb's copy has only in-frame clones and lacks some. This repertoire shows fewer than 80,000 clones, 80% to 90% found once; its top ten account for approximately 5.1%. Study outcomes and limitations: Some nonresponders also had low normalized T-cell clonal expansion. Clonal expansion from baseline to week 6 occurred in both CD4+ and CD8+ T cells. Relative to CD4+, CD8+ T cells held more expanded clones on average.

The V call is TRBV29-1, the J call TRBJ1-1; no clear D gene. The specimen was CD4+ or CD8+ T cells sorted from blood, collected in a trial of the OX40 agonist ivuxolimab. The sequence was collected from an adult with an advanced solid tumor such as melanoma, head and neck, liver or kidney cancer. The CDR3 DNA reads TGCAGCGTTGAGGAGGAGAACACTGAAGCTTTCTTT. This sequence encodes CSVEEENTEAFF.